This paragraph reports one TCR beta chain. This specimen belongs to a study of response to subunit inactivated influenza vaccine. Deletions cut 3 bases from V and 1 base from J, with 9 bases between. Germline CDR1 reads DFQATT; CDR2 reads SNEGSKA (reference sequence). The CDR3 totals 13 residues. MiXCR, run by TCRdb on the RT-PCR reads, gives a single entry per CDR3 protein. The profile shows almost 250,000 distinct CDR3 sequences, more than 9% of them singletons. This sample comprised non-naive T cells sorted from PBMCs, obtained roughly 2 weeks before vaccination. The receptor comes from a man between 50 and 59 years old who received an inactivated influenza vaccine. The rearrangement links TRBV20-1 to TRBJ2-5, with a possible D match to TRBD1 (6 bases). CDR3 sequence (DNA): TGCAGTGCTAGCGGACAGCCCCAAGAGACCCAGTACTTC. Its translation is CSASGQPQETQYF.